Listed below are T cell receptor beta chains from one sample, sequenced in a study of identical twins. TCRdb itself ran the 5' RACE reads through MiXCR, one entry per CDR3 protein. Found here are roughly 1.6 million distinct CDR3 sequences, less than 35% of them singletons; the top ten hold more than 0.25%. The sequencing sample was made of cord blood. Receptors originate from a newborn girl in good health. Both conserved end residues are part of each CDR3. D genes are given only for firm matches. Rows may omit the clone size; those that give it use once, few, many or a size class.

TRBV29-1	12	TRBJ2-5	many	TRBD1	CSVGTGQETQYF	TGCAGCGTTGGGACAGGCCAAGAGACCCAGTACTTC
TRBV20-1	15	TRBJ1-1	once	TRBD1	CSASPRTGVNTEAFF	TGCAGTGCTAGCCCTCGGACAGGCGTGAACACTGAAGCTTTCTTT
TRBV10-3	18	TRBJ2-1	-	TRBD2	CAISPGLAGGGSYNEQFF	TGTGCCATCAGCCCGGGACTAGCGGGAGGCGGCTCCTACAATGAGCAGTTCTTC
TRBV21-1	16	TRBJ2-3	-	-	CASSKAQTTGSDTQYF	TGTGCCAGCAGCAAAGCGCAAACCACAGGGTCAGATACGCAGTATTTT
TRBV7-9	15	TRBJ2-5	few	-	CASSLELRSQETQYF	TGTGCCAGCAGCTTAGAGCTAAGGAGCCAAGAGACCCAGTACTTC
TRBV12-3/TRBV12-4	18	TRBJ2-7	-	TRBD2	CASSLAVLAGGHSNEQYF	TGTGCCAGCAGTTTAGCGGTACTAGCGGGGGGGCATAGCAATGAGCAGTACTTC
TRBV10-2	14	TRBJ2-1	-	TRBD2	CASWGSGAYNEQFF	TGCGCCAGTTGGGGTAGCGGGGCTTACAATGAGCAGTTCTTC
TRBV27	18	TRBJ2-1	few	-	CASSPIPLLRSSYNEQFF	TGTGCCAGCAGCCCCATCCCCCTCCTACGGAGCTCCTACAATGAGCAGTTCTTC
TRBV28	18	TRBJ2-1	-	TRBD2	CASRTGTSGSRTHNEQFF	TGTGCCAGCCGCACCGGGACTAGCGGGAGCAGGACACACAATGAGCAGTTCTTC
TRBV3-1	19	TRBJ2-3	-	TRBD2	CASSQVGTSGRRSTDTQYF	TGTGCCAGCAGCCAAGTCGGGACTAGCGGGAGGAGATCCACAGATACGCAGTATTTT
TRBV20-1	9	TRBJ1-2	-	-	CSGWQGYTF	TGCAGTGGGTGGCAAGGCTACACCTTC
TRBV27	17	TRBJ1-6	few	TRBD1	CASSLGTGGAGNSPLHF	TGTGCCAGCAGTTTGGGGACAGGGGGCGCGGGGAATTCACCCCTCCACTTT
TRBV10-3	16	TRBJ2-7	-	TRBD2	CAISVTSGGSLHEQYF	TGTGCCATCAGTGTCACTAGCGGGGGCTCCCTTCACGAGCAGTACTTC
TRBV6-6	12	TRBJ2-1	many	-	CASSYGYNEQFF	TGTGCCAGCAGTTACGGGTACAATGAGCAGTTCTTC
TRBV12-3/TRBV12-4	13	TRBJ1-1	-	-	CATGRAENTEAFF	TGTGCCACCGGCCGGGCCGAGAACACTGAAGCTTTCTTT